The rows below give T cell receptor beta chains drawn from one sample of a study of cytomegalovirus exposure and HLA in healthy donors. Assay used: immunoSEQ multiplex PCR; TCRdb lists only in-frame clones, some missing. The profile shows 150,000 to 200,000 clones, about four fifths of them singletons. Sequencing was performed on PBMCs. These receptors originate from a girl aged 10-17 years in good health and CMV-seropositive. The CDR3 runs from the conserved cysteine through the conserved F or W. A D gene is named only where the DNA matches it firmly. A row's size may be missing; if present it is once, few, many or a size class.

NA	TRBV4-3	once	TRBJ1-2	CASSQDTGYGYTF	TGCGCCAGCAGCCAAGATACAGGGTATGGCTACACCTTC
NA	TRBV19	once	TRBJ1-5	CASKYDVRGNQPQHF	TGTGCCAGTAAATACGACGTTCGAGGGAATCAGCCCCAGCATTTT
TRBD1	TRBV19	NA	TRBJ2-2	CASRSLQGAWAGSNTGELFF	TGTGCCAGTAGGAGCTTGCAGGGGGCTTGGGCGGGGTCGAACACCGGGGAGCTGTTTTTT
TRBD2	TRBV6-1	NA	TRBJ2-5	CASSDVASGGVETQYF	TGTGCCAGCAGTGATGTGGCTAGCGGGGGGGTGGAGACCCAGTACTTC
TRBD2	TRBV6-1	NA	TRBJ2-4	CASSEVVAGGKNIQYF	TGTGCCAGCAGTGAAGTGGTAGCGGGGGGCAAAAACATTCAGTACTTC
TRBD2	TRBV6-5	NA	TRBJ2-3	CASSYQPSGGTDTQYF	TGTGCCAGCAGTTACCAACCGAGCGGGGGCACAGATACGCAGTATTTT
TRBD2	TRBV5-4	NA	TRBJ2-1	CASSLGGGAYNEQFF	TGTGCCAGCAGCTTGGGCGGGGGGGCCTACAATGAGCAGTTCTTC
TRBD2	TRBV9	NA	TRBJ2-5	CASSVGLAVQETQYF	TGTGCCAGCAGCGTAGGCCTAGCGGTCCAAGAGACCCAGTACTTC
NA	TRBV11-3	NA	TRBJ1-1	CASSFGQRGVTEAFF	TGTGCCAGCAGCTTCGGACAGCGAGGGGTAACTGAAGCTTTCTTT
TRBD2	TRBV6-4	NA	TRBJ2-3	CASSDERGGRDTQYF	TGTGCCAGCAGTGACGAACGGGGGGGCCGGGATACGCAGTATTTT
TRBD2	TRBV9	NA	TRBJ2-1	CDSSVDWGGGPYNEQFF	TGTGACAGCAGCGTAGATTGGGGCGGGGGACCTTACAATGAGCAGTTCTTC